These 15 T cell receptor beta chains share one sample of origin, sequenced in a study of blood T cell repertoires in COVID-19. Some clones are missing from TCRdb's copy, which holds only in-frame ones; the method was immunoSEQ multiplex PCR. Among some 200,000 clones, roughly 85% were seen once, and the ten largest hold under 2.5%. The sequenced material came from peripheral blood. The receptors here all came from a woman aged 70-85 years with COVID-19, enrolled during active disease.

The chain links TRBV5-1 to TRBJ2-5, with no clear D. Germline V gene sequence: CDR1 SGHRS, CDR2 YFSETQ. V lost 7 bases and J 2 bases, leaving 9 bases between the germline ends. This CDR3 is built from 12 residues. This CDR3 is CASRQAQETQYF. CDR3 DNA sequence: TGCGCCAGCCGACAAGCTCAAGAGACCCAGTACTTC.

The gene calls are TRBV19 and TRBJ2-1; no firm D call. CDR1 and CDR2 (germline): LNHDA, SQIVND (reference sequence). The V gene lost 3 bases and the J gene lost 8 bases, with 8 bases spanning the gap. This CDR3 is 12 amino acids long. CDR3: CASSIHLHEQFF. CDR3 DNA: TGTGCCAGTAGTATCCATCTACATGAGCAGTTCTTC.

Ten or more counts support this clone. The chain carries TRBV14 and TRBJ2-2, with TRBD2 matching 9 bases. Trimming took 0 bases from V and 3 from J; bases not matched to a gene: 11. From germline, CDR1 is SGHDN and CDR2 FVKESK. This CDR3 is built from 19 residues. The CDR3 DNA follows: TGTGCCAGCAGCCAAGATGAGGTGAGTCCTAGCGGGGACACCGGGGAGCTGTTTTTT. Translation: CASSQDEVSPSGDTGELFF.

The table lists this clone with a count of one. V is TRBV29-1 and J is TRBJ1-5, with D maybe TRBD1 (5 bases). V gave up 4 bases and J gave up 2 bases, with 15 bases separating them. The CDR3 has 15 residues. Germline CDR1 SQVTM, CDR2 ANQGSEA. This chain's CDR3 is CSVVVWGDGNQPQHF. The CDR3 coding sequence is TGCAGCGTTGTCGTTTGGGGGGACGGCAATCAGCCCCAGCATTTT.

This clone was picked up a small number of times. This rearrangement joins TRBV15 to TRBJ2-7, with D perhaps TRBD1 (6 bases). The CDR3 sequence is 15 residues long. Trimming took 0 bases from V and 3 from J, leaving 12 bases between them. The germline CDR1 and CDR2 sequences are LNHNV and YYDKDF (reference sequence). The CDR3 DNA reads TGTGCCACCAGCAGAGAACAGGGTGACGTCTACGAGCAGTACTTC. This encodes CATSREQGDVYEQYF. Full variable domain (rest looked up from reference TRBV15 and TRBJ2-7): DAMVIQNPRYQVTQFGKPVTLSCSQTLNHNVMYWYQQKSSQAPKLLFHYYDKDFNNEADTPDNFQSRRPNTSFCFLDIRSPGLGDTAMYLCATSREQGDVYEQYFGPGTRLTVT.

The V gene is TRBV19, the J gene TRBJ1-4, with TRBD1 matching 10 bases. The germline V gene has CDR1 LNHDA and CDR2 SQIVND (reference sequence). The CDR3 has 14 residues. Trimming cost V 6 bases and J 8 bases; bases outside gene matches: 6. The CDR3 region has the DNA TGTGCCAGTAGACGGACAGGGGGATTCGAAAAACTGTTTTTT. Amino acid sequence: CASRRTGGFEKLFF.

The CDR3 region has the DNA TGTGCCAGCAGCCGTGACAGATACTTCACTGAAGCTTTCTTT. Protein sequence: CASSRDRYFTEAFF. The chain employs TRBV7-8 and TRBJ1-1, with a possible D match to TRBD1 (5 bases). Germline V lookup: CDR1 SGHVS, CDR2 FQNEAQ. This CDR3 is built from 14 residues. Trimming pared 5 bases from V and 4 bases from J, leaving 14 bases between.

This clone was seen only a few times. The genes are TRBV7-3 and TRBJ2-2; D possibly corresponds to TRBD1 (5 bases). Germline V CDR1 and CDR2: SGHTA, FQGTGA. This CDR3 is 16 amino acids long. Trimming cost V 5 bases and J 1 base, with 14 bases left between them. The CDR3 bases are TGTGCCAGCAGCCGCAGTCCAGGGATGAACACCGGGGAGCTGTTTTTT. It codes for CASSRSPGMNTGELFF.

Regarding this clone: The sample contains more than one DNA sequence encoding this CDR3. The CDR3 spells CASSPDRGSGNTIYF. Written as DNA, the CDR3 is TGTGCCAGCAGCCCTGACAGGGGATCTGGAAACACCATATATTTT. This chain joins TRBV7-9 and TRBJ1-3, with 8 nucleotides matching TRBD1. In germline, CDR1 is SEHNR, CDR2 FQNEAQ (reference sequence). The CDR3 contains 15 residues. The V gene end was trimmed by 5 bases and the J gene end by 1 base; junction bases not matched to a gene: 4.

The chain carries TRBV5-4 and TRBJ1-4, with 9 bases that match TRBD1. Germline lookup yields CDR1 SGHNT and CDR2 YYREEE (reference sequence). Trimming cost V 0 bases and J 5 bases; bases outside gene matches: 2. The CDR3 loop spans 15 amino acids. The CDR3 nucleotides read TGTGCCAGCAGCTTGGGGGGACAGGGAAATGAAAAACTGTTTTTT. This codes for CASSLGGQGNEKLFF.

This chain joins TRBV11-2 and TRBJ1-6, with 8 bases that match TRBD1. CDR3 length: 16 residues. The V gene's germline CDR1 is SGHAT and CDR2 FQNNGV. The trim removed 5 bases at V and 11 bases at J, leaving 14 bases unmatched. The CDR3 region is CASSEGTGPSGTPLHF. In nucleotides, the CDR3 is TGTGCCAGCAGCGAAGGGACAGGTCCTTCGGGAACACCCCTCCACTTT.

There are a few counts of this clone. CDR3 sequence reads: CASRPSSLRVTNGYTF. Here the CDR3 DNA reads TGTGCCAGCAGGCCCTCGAGTCTCAGGGTGACCAATGGCTACACCTTC. The rearrangement uses TRBV7-9 and TRBJ1-2, with a possible D match to TRBD1 (5 bases). Trimming removed 6 bases at V and 6 bases at J, with 23 bases between. Germline assignment: CDR1 SEHNR and CDR2 FQNEAQ (reference sequence). The CDR3 runs to 16 residues.

The genes are TRBV7-2 and TRBJ1-2; unclear D gene. Per the germline V gene, CDR1 is SGHTA and CDR2 is FQGNSA. The CDR3 totals 14 residues. Deletions cut 0 bases from V and 6 bases from J, with 11 bases between. The CDR3 coding sequence is TGTGCCAGCAGCTTAGCACGATCTCGGGATGGCTACACCTTC. It encodes CASSLARSRDGYTF.

Within the sample, this clone is medium-sized. V is TRBV5-4 and J is TRBJ2-7; 7 nucleotides line up with TRBD2. CDR3 length equals 15 residues. CDR1 SGHNT and CDR2 YYREEE come from the germline V gene (reference sequence). The V and J ends lost 4 bases and 6 bases, in that order; junction bases with no gene match: 13. The CDR3 DNA reads as TGTGCCAGCAGCGGGGGGGTGGTAGACCCGGGCGAGCAGTACTTC. As protein: CASSGGVVDPGEQYF.

The chain couples TRBV11-3 to TRBJ2-2; D perhaps matches TRBD2 (6 bases). The germline CDR1 and CDR2 sequences are SGHNT and YENEEA. The V gene lost 4 bases and the J gene lost 5 bases, with 11 bases spanning the gap. This CDR3 region has 14 residues. In DNA, the CDR3 is TGTGCCAGCAGCTATATTAGCGGAACCGGGGAGCTGTTTTTT. This codes for CASSYISGTGELFF.